The 15 T cell receptor beta chains below were found in one sample sequenced in a study of blood T cell repertoires in COVID-19. Data came from immunoSEQ multiplex PCR; TCRdb stores just in-frame clones and leaves some out. The table lists fewer than 100,000 clones, 90% to 95% of them singletons, with roughly 2% in the top ten. Sample: peripheral blood. Every receptor here comes from a woman aged 45-65 years in a cohort sampled during active COVID-19.

The chain combines TRBV11-3 with TRBJ2-1; D perhaps matches TRBD1 (6 bases). Between the trimmed V and J ends, which lost 4 bases and 2 bases, there was a span of 21 bases. The CDR3 runs to 18 residues. Germline CDR1 reads SGHNT; CDR2 reads YENEEA. The CDR3 DNA reads as TGTGCCAGCAGCTCCCCTTCGCTGTCTGGGGGCCCCTACAATGAGCAGTTCTTC. It encodes CASSSPSLSGGPYNEQFF.

The rearrangement uses TRBV27 and TRBJ2-7, with 7 nucleotides matching TRBD1. V lost 4 bases to trimming and J lost 7 bases; unmatched junction nucleotides: 25. This CDR3 is built from 19 residues. Per germline, CDR1 MNHEY and CDR2 SMNVEV (reference sequence). CDR3 amino acids: CASSSLLGGQLNSGGEQYF. CDR3 bases: TGTGCCAGCAGTTCCCTCCTTGGGGGACAGCTTAATTCCGGCGGGGAGCAGTACTTC.

The chain uses TRBV3-1 (or the pseudogene TRBV3-2) and TRBJ2-3, with TRBD2 matching 7 bases. CDR3 length: 13 amino acids. The junction had 1 base not matched to a gene; V was cut back by 4 bases and J by 3 bases. Germline CDR1 reads LGHDT; CDR2 reads YNNKEL (reference sequence). CDR3 sequence: CASSRRETDTQYF. CDR3 coding DNA: TGTGCCAGCAGCCGGCGGGAGACAGATACGCAGTATTTT.

The sample holds one count of this clone. The chain combines TRBV5-5 with TRBJ1-5; no clear D gene. The CDR3 runs 14 residues. V was clipped by 3 bases and J by 0 bases, with 7 bases between them. Germline loops: CDR1 SGHKS, CDR2 YYEKEE (reference sequence). CDR3: CASSSGYSNQPQHF. The CDR3 DNA reads TGTGCCAGCAGCTCAGGATATAGCAATCAGCCCCAGCATTTT.

The chain recombines TRBV5-5 with TRBJ2-2; D is uncertain. V gave up 2 bases and J gave up 2 bases, with 7 bases separating them. Germline V gives CDR1 SGHKS, CDR2 YYEKEE (reference sequence). The CDR3 loop spans 14 amino acids. In DNA, the CDR3 is TGTGCCAGCAGCTTTGTGGCTAACACCGGGGAGCTGTTTTTT. It codes for CASSFVANTGELFF.

CDR3 region: CASSGAGTGAGYTF. The CDR3 region has the DNA TGTGCCAGCAGTGGGGCCGGGACAGGGGCGGGCTACACCTTC. The V and J genes are TRBV2 and TRBJ1-2; 10 bases map to TRBD1. Trimming removed 4 bases from V and 8 bases from J; junction bases left unmatched: 7. This CDR3 region has 14 residues. Germline CDR1 reads SNHLY; CDR2 reads FYNNEI.

The chain employs TRBV6-5 and TRBJ2-3; 7 bases map to TRBD2. The V gene's germline CDR1 is MNHEY and CDR2 SVGAGI. The CDR3 covers 14 residues. V was clipped by 8 bases and J by 7 bases; unmatched bases: 12. CDR3 residues: CASAGEGRINTQYF. The CDR3 DNA sequence: TGTGCCAGCGCCGGGGAGGGCCGGATCAATACGCAGTATTTT.

The chain links TRBV6-5 to TRBJ2-5; TRBD1 might be the D (6 bases). Germline V gene lookup returns CDR1 MNHEY and CDR2 SVGAGI. V lost 4 bases to trimming and J lost 5 bases, with 14 bases between them. CDR3 length: 14 residues. As DNA, the CDR3 is TGTGCCAGCAGTTCCTCGACAGGCCGCGAGACCCAGTACTTC. The encoded protein is CASSSSTGRETQYF.

This clone was picked up one time. The gene calls are TRBV10-2 and TRBJ2-5; TRBD2 matches at 11 bases. This CDR3 region has 17 residues. Trimming removed 3 bases from V and 5 bases from J; junction bases left unmatched: 11. The germline CDR1 and CDR2 sequences are WSHSY and SAAADI. The CDR3 loop reads CASSDSGGAVFVETQYF. The CDR3 DNA reads TGCGCCAGCAGTGATAGCGGGGGGGCCGTTTTTGTGGAGACCCAGTACTTC.

The chain links TRBV2 to TRBJ1-1; no firm D call. CDR1 and CDR2 from the germline V gene are SNHLY and FYNNEI. This CDR3 spans 10 amino acids. V lost 2 bases to trimming and J lost 11 bases, with 6 bases between them. CDR3 in amino acids: CASSETRAFF. The CDR3 bases are TGTGCCAGCAGTGAAACGCGGGCTTTCTTT.

This clone was seen a handful of times. The chain is built from TRBV3-1 (or the pseudogene TRBV3-2) and TRBJ2-6; possible D gene TRBD1, 6 bases. There are 15 residues in the CDR3. Germline lookup yields CDR1 LGHDT and CDR2 YNNKEL (reference sequence). V lost 4 bases and J lost 3, with 10 bases in between. The chain's CDR3 is CASSRTGLGANVLTF. The CDR3 nucleotides are TGTGCCAGCAGCCGAACAGGGCTTGGGGCCAACGTCCTGACTTTC.

CDR3 region: CAWSGQGGGGLSYEQYF. The CDR3 DNA sequence: TGTGCCTGGAGCGGACAAGGCGGGGGGGGCCTCTCCTACGAGCAGTACTTC. The chain has TRBV30 and TRBJ2-7, with 9 bases lining up with TRBD2. Losses at the gene ends were 3 bases for V and 0 bases for J; bases not matched to a gene: 12. The CDR3 extends over 17 amino acids. The V gene's germline CDR1 is GTSNPN and CDR2 SVGIG (reference sequence).

In its sample, this clone was seen a few times. The CDR3 nucleotides are TGTGCCAGCAGCCCCTGGACAGGGATCTTCAATTCTGGCTACACCTTC. Its translation is CASSPWTGIFNSGYTF. The chain joins TRBV7-9 to TRBJ1-2; 8 positions agree with TRBD1. This CDR3 spans 16 amino acids. Germline V gene data show CDR1 as SEHNR and CDR2 as FQNEAQ (reference sequence). Trimming cost V 5 bases and J 7 bases; bases outside gene matches: 15. The whole variable domain, filled in from reference TRBV7-9 and TRBJ1-2, reads DTGVSQNPRHKITKRGQNVTFRCDPISEHNRLYWYRQTLGQGPEFLTYFQNEAQLEKSRLLSDRFSAERPKGSFSTLEIQRTEQGDSAMYLCASSPWTGIFNSGYTFGSGTRLTVV.

This chain connects TRBV5-1 to TRBJ1-1; D uncertain. V was cut by 0 bases and J by 3 bases, with 6 bases left in between. The V gene's germline CDR1 is SGHRS and CDR2 YFSETQ. The CDR3 totals 13 residues. This chain's CDR3 is CASSLGQDTEAFF. For the CDR3, the DNA is TGCGCCAGCAGCTTGGGGCAGGACACTGAAGCTTTCTTT.

J is TRBJ1-6 and V is TRBV4-2; TRBD1 matches at 7 bases. The CDR3 spans 16 residues. Germline trimming cut 0 bases from V and 6 bases from J; bases unmatched to any gene: 5. Germline V CDR1 and CDR2: LGHNA, YNFKEQ. The CDR3 sequence: CASSQDMGTANSPLHF. CDR3 nucleotide sequence: TGTGCCAGCAGCCAAGATATGGGGACAGCTAATTCACCCCTCCACTTT.